This T cell receptor beta chain was obtained from a study of control samples from healthy donors and cancer patients. The germline V and J ends were trimmed by 4 bases and 0 bases, with 9 bases remaining between them. Looked up from germline, CDR1 is LGHDT and CDR2 is YNNKEL (reference sequence). The CDR3 contains 14 residues. Libraries were prepared by immunoSEQ multiplex PCR; TCRdb keeps only in-frame clonotypes and omits some of them. Of 76,000 or so clones in the sample, roughly 90% were seen once. The sample was PBMCs. The TCR was taken from a woman in her forties or fifties with colorectal cancer. The chain recombines TRBV3-1 (or the pseudogene TRBV3-2) with TRBJ1-1, with a possible D match to TRBD1 (5 bases). CDR3 sequence reads: CASSRWGLNTEAFF. DNA of the CDR3: TGTGCCAGCAGCCGTTGGGGCTTGAACACTGAAGCTTTCTTT.